The 5 T cell receptor beta chains presented below share a single source sample, sequenced in a study of blood T cell repertoires in COVID-19. Data came from immunoSEQ multiplex PCR; TCRdb stores just in-frame clones and leaves some out. Among some 30,000 clones listed, over 85% were seen once. Sequenced material: peripheral blood. These receptors were taken from an older man with active or convalescent COVID-19.

J is TRBJ1-1 and V is TRBV5-4; D is ambiguous. V was shortened by 0 bases and J by 0 bases, with 12 bases between the two germline ends. There are 16 residues in the CDR3. Germline assignment: CDR1 SGHNT and CDR2 YYREEE (reference sequence). CDR3 residues: CASSLGGRELNTEAFF. The CDR3 region has the DNA TGTGCCAGCAGCTTGGGAGGGAGGGAACTGAACACTGAAGCTTTCTTT.

The rearrangement joins TRBV5-1 to TRBJ2-3, with D possibly matching TRBD2 (5 bases). V dropped 2 bases and J dropped 1 base, with 11 bases sitting between them. The CDR3 is made up of 15 amino acids. Germline assignment: CDR1 SGHRS and CDR2 YFSETQ. CDR3 loop: CASSFRELGTDTQYF. The CDR3 coding sequence is TGCGCCAGCAGCTTTAGGGAACTAGGCACAGATACGCAGTATTTT. Variable domain in full (rest from reference TRBV5-1 and TRBJ2-3): KAGVTQTPRYLIKTRGQQVTLSCSPISGHRSVSWYQQTPGQGLQFLFEYFSETQRNKGNFPGRFSGRQFSNSRSEMNVSTLELGDSALYLCASSFRELGTDTQYFGPGTRLTVL.

The rearrangement joins TRBV14 to TRBJ2-2; 7 bases are a match to TRBD2. V was pared by 0 bases and J by 7 bases, with 8 bases of the junction left unmatched. Germline loops: CDR1 SGHDN, CDR2 FVKESK. The CDR3 runs to 16 residues. The CDR3 loop is CASSQEGSGAVGELFF. The CDR3 nucleotides are TGTGCCAGCAGCCAAGAGGGGAGCGGGGCCGTCGGGGAGCTGTTTTTT. The whole variable domain, filled in from reference TRBV14 and TRBJ2-2, reads EAGVTQFPSHSVIEKGQTVTLRCDPISGHDNLYWYRRVMGKEIKFLLHFVKESKQDESGMPNNRFLAERTGGTYSTLKVQPAELEDSGVYFCASSQEGSGAVGELFFGEGSRLTVL.

The chain joins TRBV7-6 to TRBJ2-5; 11 bases map to TRBD2. The germline V gene has CDR1 SGHVS and CDR2 FNYEAQ. V was clipped by 5 bases and J by 6 bases; unmatched bases: 14. This CDR3 has 17 residues. The CDR3 here is CASSLGGTSGLLQTQYF. The CDR3 DNA reads TGTGCCAGCAGCCTTGGGGGGACTAGCGGACTCCTGCAGACCCAGTACTTC.

V usage is TRBV7-2 and J usage is TRBJ1-3; the match to TRBD1 covers 8 bases. The V gene end was trimmed by 0 bases and the J gene end by 6 bases; junction bases not matched to a gene: 16. The V gene's germline CDR1 is SGHTA and CDR2 FQGNSA. CDR3 length: 19 residues. CDR3 sequence: CASSLAPGTAGGVANTIYF. The CDR3 nucleotides are TGTGCCAGCAGCTTAGCGCCAGGGACGGCAGGGGGCGTTGCAAACACCATATATTTT.